The 18 T cell receptor beta chains reported below all come from one sample, sequenced in a study of T cell changes during pregnancy in multiple sclerosis. Assay used: immunoSEQ multiplex PCR; TCRdb lists only in-frame clones, some missing. The profile shows 30,000 to 40,000 clones, over 80% of them singletons. The sequencing here drew on CD4+ T cells from peripheral blood mononuclear cells, taken in the third trimester of pregnancy. The receptors stem from a female donor in good health, enrolled as a control in a pregnancy study.

The rearrangement uses TRBV30 and TRBJ1-2, with D unclear. Germline V gene sequence: CDR1 GTSNPN, CDR2 SVGIG (reference sequence). The ends were cut back, 2 bases at V and 9 bases at J, with 16 bases in the middle. This CDR3 has 13 residues. The CDR3 spells CAWSRGADQCYTF. The CDR3 nucleotides read TGTGCCTGGAGTAGAGGAGCTGATCAATGCTACACCTTC.

As for this clone: No DNA is shown, since the ends of the CDR3 on it are uncertain; the CDR3 is the one TCRdb lists. The chain employs TRBV28 and TRBJ2-7; TRBD2, the D gene given by the table, was not confirmed from the DNA. The germline gives CDR1 MDHEN, CDR2 SYDVKM. The CDR3 numbers 14 amino acids, ends counted. CDR3 sequence: CASSSSGSSYEQYF.

The chain carries TRBV4-2 and TRBJ1-2, with a possible D match to TRBD1 (5 bases). Germline CDR1 reads LGHNA; CDR2 reads YNFKEQ. Trimming left V 0 bases short and J 6 bases short, with 8 bases between. The CDR3 consists of 13 residues. DNA for the CDR3: TGTGCCAGCAGCCAAGATGAAGGGGATGGCTACACCTTC. It is translated as CASSQDEGDGYTF.

The chain links TRBV6-1 to TRBJ2-5; D may be TRBD2 (5 bases). Trimming removed 7 bases at V and 5 bases at J, with 14 bases between. CDR1 is MNHNS, CDR2 SASEGT, per germline. The CDR3 spans 13 residues. In nucleotides, the CDR3 is TGTGCCAGCACCCGCGCCCGGGGTGAGACCCAGTACTTC. Translating gives CASTRARGETQYF.

This clone came up once. The rearrangement links TRBV5-1 to TRBJ2-3; 9 bases align to TRBD2. The length of the CDR3 is 14 residues. Germline lookup yields CDR1 SGHRS and CDR2 YFSETQ. Germline trimming cut 2 bases from V and 4 bases from J; bases unmatched to any gene: 2. The CDR3 loop is CASSFSGRSDTQYF. In DNA, the CDR3 is TGCGCCAGCAGCTTTAGCGGGAGATCAGATACGCAGTATTTT.

The rearrangement uses TRBV29-1 and TRBJ1-2, with no clear D. This CDR3 has 13 amino acids. Germline V CDR1 and CDR2: SQVTM, ANQGSEA. V gave up 3 bases and J gave up 2 bases, with 10 bases separating them. CDR3 nucleotide sequence: TGCAGCGTTGAGGTCGCAGGAAACTATGGCTACACCTTC. This gives the protein CSVEVAGNYGYTF.

The chain joins TRBV18 to TRBJ2-5, with TRBD1 identical over 7 bases. J gave up 1 base and V 0 bases, and 11 bases lay outside the gene matches. Germline V gene lookup returns CDR1 KGHSH and CDR2 LQKENI. This CDR3 is 18 amino acids long. This CDR3 reads CASSPPGSGTVIQETQYF. CDR3 nucleotides: TGTGCCAGCTCACCACCGGGGTCCGGGACAGTAATCCAAGAGACCCAGTACTTC.

This chain joins TRBV19 and TRBJ1-1; the match to TRBD1 covers 10 bases. The CDR3 sequence is 17 residues long. Germline assignment: CDR1 LNHDA and CDR2 SQIVND (reference sequence). J was trimmed by 0 bases and V by 7 bases; bases with no gene match: 11. The CDR3 is CASIPTGQGSMNTEAFF. In DNA form, the CDR3 reads TGTGCCAGTATCCCAACGGGACAGGGGTCCATGAACACTGAAGCTTTCTTT.

The V gene is TRBV6-4, the J gene TRBJ1-2, with TRBD1 matching over 7 bases. The CDR3 totals 15 residues. Germline CDR1 reads MRHNA; CDR2 reads SNTAGT. The V gene end was trimmed by 3 bases and the J gene end by 4 bases; junction bases not matched to a gene: 8. CDR3: CASSDDREVSYGYTF. The CDR3 coding sequence is TGTGCCAGCAGTGATGACAGGGAGGTAAGCTATGGCTACACCTTC.

The table lists this clone with a count of one. The CDR3 DNA sequence: TGTGCCAGCAGTCAGCGGGAGGGCACCTCCAATGAGCAGTTCTTC. Translation: CASSQREGTSNEQFF. The chain has TRBV11-3 and TRBJ2-1; 10 bases align to TRBD2. The J segment lost 6 bases and the V segment lost 6 bases, leaving 8 bases of the junction unmatched. The CDR3 sequence is 15 residues long. The germline CDR1 and CDR2 sequences are SGHNT and YENEEA.

The gene calls are TRBV11-2 and TRBJ2-7; a weak D match, TRBD1 (6 bases). Per germline, CDR1 SGHAT and CDR2 FQNNGV. V lost 3 bases, J lost 5 bases, and 11 bases lay in between. The CDR3 has 13 amino acids. DNA for the CDR3: TGTGCCAGCAGCTTGAACAGGGTCCACGAGCAGTACTTC. It translates to CASSLNRVHEQYF.

The chain employs TRBV6-5 and TRBJ1-2; TRBD1 matches 7 bases. Germline assignment: CDR1 MNHEY and CDR2 SVGAGI. The CDR3 length is 13 residues. Trimming at V came to 6 bases and at J to 4 bases, leaving 5 bases not matched to a gene. CDR3 region: CASSLGQAYGYTF. The CDR3 coding sequence is TGTGCCAGCAGCCTAGGACAGGCCTATGGCTACACCTTC.

The genes are TRBV30 and TRBJ1-6, with 9 positions matching TRBD1. The CDR3 has 16 amino acids. Germline CDR1 is GTSNPN and CDR2 is SVGIG (reference sequence). The V gene end was trimmed by 0 bases and the J gene end by 3 bases; junction bases not matched to a gene: 3. The CDR3 DNA reads TGTGCCTGGAGTGTAACAGGGGGCTTCTATAATTCACCCCTCCACTTT. Translation gives CAWSVTGGFYNSPLHF.

The rearrangement links TRBV6-6 to TRBJ2-7, with 8 bases identical to TRBD1. The CDR3 runs to 14 residues. Germline trimming cut 7 bases from V and 3 bases from J; bases unmatched to any gene: 8. Germline CDR1 and CDR2: MNHNY and SVGAGI (reference sequence). CDR3 loop: CASTGQGSYYEQYF. The CDR3 DNA reads as TGTGCCAGCACCGGACAGGGCTCTTACTACGAGCAGTACTTC.

The gene calls are TRBV4-1 and TRBJ2-3; maybe TRBD2 (5 bases). The CDR3 extends over 16 amino acids. Trimming cost V 5 bases and J 7 bases, with 22 bases left between them. Germline V gene lookup returns CDR1 MGHRA and CDR2 YSYEKL. CDR3 loop: CASSNQGRASHNTQYF. The CDR3 DNA is TGCGCCAGCAGCAATCAAGGGCGGGCCTCCCACAATACGCAGTATTTT.

The chain joins TRBV4-2 to TRBJ1-2; D is uncertain. Trimming shortened V by 4 bases and J by 4 bases, and 16 bases separated the two germline ends. The V gene's germline CDR1 is LGHNA and CDR2 YNFKEQ. The CDR3 totals 15 residues. In DNA, the CDR3 is TGTGCCAGCAGCCCGCCGGAGAGGGTAAGCTATGGCTACACCTTC. It codes for CASSPPERVSYGYTF.

The genes are TRBV18 and TRBJ2-3, with TRBD2 matching over 8 bases. The V and J ends lost 6 bases and 0 bases, in that order; junction bases with no gene match: 11. Germline lookup yields CDR1 KGHSH and CDR2 LQKENI. This CDR3 comprises 17 residues. The DNA for the CDR3 is TGTGCCAGCTCCCAAATCCGGCGACTAGCGAGCACAGATACGCAGTATTTT. It translates to CASSQIRRLASTDTQYF.

This sequence joins TRBV7-3 and TRBJ2-1; D gene uncertain. Trimming took off 5 bases at V and 7 bases at J, with 21 bases between the two ends. This CDR3 region has 16 residues. From germline, CDR1 is SGHTA and CDR2 FQGTGA. This CDR3 is CASSLKGTAIQNEQFF. The CDR3 DNA reads as TGTGCCAGCAGCCTAAAAGGCACAGCTATACAAAATGAGCAGTTCTTC.